These 31 T cell receptor beta chains originate from one sample sequenced in a study of OX40 agonist ivuxolimab in advanced cancers. TCRdb's table, derived via immunoSEQ multiplex PCR, lists solely in-frame clones and lacks some. Of roughly 62,000 clones listed, approximately 86% are singletons. The specimen comprised CD4+ or CD8+ T cells sorted from blood, sampled in a trial of the OX40 agonist ivuxolimab. The receptors here all came from an adult with an advanced solid tumor such as melanoma, head and neck, liver or kidney cancer.

This clone was recorded only once. This chain connects TRBV21-1 to TRBJ1-2; TRBD1, the table's D call, lacks a check against the DNA. TRBV21-1 is classified as a pseudogene. This CDR3 spans 16 amino acids. The CDR3 region is CASSSSDRDPPTSYTF. The CDR3 coding sequence is TGTGCCAGCAGCTCATCCGACAGGGACCCTCCAACAAGCTACACCTTC.

A word on this clone: One junction end does not reproduce the germline sequence, and a read error may be involved. The chain employs TRBV20-1 and TRBJ2-5, with D tentatively TRBD1 or TRBD2 (5 bases each). This CDR3 is 11 amino acids long. Germline V gene data show CDR1 as DFQATT and CDR2 as SNEGSKA (reference sequence). Written as DNA, the CDR3 is TGCAGTACTAGAGATCGCAGGGCCCAGTACTTC. Protein product: CSTRDRRAQYF.

The rearrangement joins TRBV7-9 to TRBJ2-3; D is perhaps TRBD2 (7 bases). The V end lost 4 bases, the J end lost 4 bases, and 9 bases lay between the germline ends. Per germline, CDR1 SEHNR and CDR2 FQNEAQ (reference sequence). The CDR3 contains 13 residues. DNA of the CDR3: TGTGCCAGCAGCTGGGGGGGCCCAGATACGCAGTATTTT. It yields the protein CASSWGGPDTQYF.

This clone was found once. The chain links TRBV30 to TRBJ1-6, with a weak D call TRBD1 (5 bases). The V and J ends lost 0 bases and 2 bases respectively, with 11 bases between them. The CDR3 consists of 16 residues. Germline V gives CDR1 GTSNPN, CDR2 SVGIG (reference sequence). Written as DNA, the CDR3 is TGTGCCTGGAGTGTAAGGGGAAGGACCTATAATTCACCCCTCCACTTT. It codes for CAWSVRGRTYNSPLHF.

In its sample, this clone was seen a few times. This chain links TRBV4-2 with TRBJ2-7; the match to TRBD1 covers 10 bases. The V gene end was trimmed by 1 base and the J gene end by 7 bases; junction bases not matched to a gene: 7. The CDR3 has 15 amino acids. Germline values: CDR1 LGHNA, CDR2 YNFKEQ. The chain's CDR3 is CASSQVRDRGREQYF. The CDR3 nucleotides read TGTGCCAGCAGCCAAGTAAGGGACAGGGGTCGTGAGCAGTACTTC.

CDR3 sequence reads: CASSNRDRGYSNEKLFF. For the CDR3, the DNA is TGTGCCAGTAGTAACCGGGACAGGGGCTATTCAAATGAAAAACTGTTTTTT. The V gene is TRBV19, the J gene TRBJ1-4; 10 bases line up with TRBD1. This CDR3 spans 17 amino acids. The J segment lost 5 bases and the V segment lost 4 bases, leaving 10 bases of the junction unmatched. Germline CDR1 and CDR2: LNHDA and SQIVND (reference sequence).

This rearrangement joins TRBV11-2 to TRBJ2-7; D gene unclear. Germline lookup yields CDR1 SGHAT and CDR2 FQNNGV. The V gene lost 5 bases and the J gene lost 3 bases, with 5 bases spanning the gap. The length of the CDR3 is 11 residues. CDR3 in amino acids: CASSLDYEQYF. The CDR3 nucleotides read TGTGCCAGCAGCCTCGACTACGAGCAGTACTTC.

The J gene is TRBJ1-6, the V gene TRBV13; tentative D call: TRBD1 (5 bases). The CDR3 sequence is 15 residues long. Germline V gives CDR1 PRHDT, CDR2 FYEKMQ (reference sequence). The V end lost 0 bases, the J end lost 13 bases, and 16 bases lay between the germline ends. The CDR3 loop is CASSLGQEGTEPLHF. The DNA of the CDR3 is TGTGCCAGCAGCTTAGGTCAGGAGGGGACCGAGCCCCTCCACTTT.

The chain is built from TRBV10-3 and TRBJ2-1; D unclear. Germline CDR1 is ENHRY and CDR2 is SYGVKD. The CDR3 runs 12 residues. V lost 4 bases and J 9 bases, leaving 10 bases between the germline ends. For the CDR3, the DNA is TGTGCCATCAGTGGGCTGAAGCGTGAGCAGTTCTTC. Translating gives CAISGLKREQFF.

V usage is TRBV2 and J usage is TRBJ2-1; 8 nucleotides align to TRBD1. This CDR3 comprises 14 residues. Germline values: CDR1 SNHLY, CDR2 FYNNEI. The J segment lost 9 bases and the V segment lost 6 bases, leaving 10 bases of the junction unmatched. In DNA, the CDR3 is TGTGCCAGCAGGAGGGTGATGACAGGGGCTGAGCAGTTCTTC. Its translation is CASRRVMTGAEQFF.

The chain recombines TRBV10-2 with TRBJ2-1; 7 bases are a match to TRBD2. The length of the CDR3 is 18 residues. Germline-derived CDR1 and CDR2 are WSHSY and SAAADI. The ends lost 5 bases at V and 6 bases at J; junction bases unmatched: 19. The DNA for the CDR3 is TGCGCCAGCAGTACACTAGACCTGGACCGGCGGGGGTTCAATGAGCAGTTCTTC. Protein product: CASSTLDLDRRGFNEQFF.

The chain carries TRBV28 and TRBJ2-3; D may be TRBD2 (5 bases). Germline CDR1 is MDHEN and CDR2 is SYDVKM. V was trimmed by 6 bases and J by 3 bases, leaving 19 bases between them. The CDR3 loop spans 16 amino acids. The CDR3 sequence: CASRNYRARGTDTQYF. The DNA for the CDR3 is TGTGCCAGCAGGAATTACCGGGCTCGGGGTACAGATACGCAGTATTTT.

V and J are TRBV6-6 and TRBJ2-7; tentatively, D is TRBD2 (6 bases). Trimming removed 11 bases from V and 1 base from J, with 12 bases in between. Germline loops: CDR1 MNHNY, CDR2 SVGAGI (reference sequence). CDR3 length: 12 residues. The CDR3 DNA sequence: TGTGCCCCCAAGGAGGGGTCCTACGAGCAGTACTTC. Its protein product is CAPKEGSYEQYF.

This clone was seen a single time. The rearrangement links TRBV4-2 to TRBJ2-7; D gene ambiguous. The CDR3 runs 14 residues. Germline CDR1 and CDR2: LGHNA and YNFKEQ. V was trimmed by 0 bases and J by 2 bases, leaving 8 bases between them. The CDR3 reads CASSQDSRTYEQYF. In DNA form, the CDR3 reads TGTGCCAGCAGCCAAGATTCAAGAACCTACGAGCAGTACTTC.

This chain connects TRBV6-1 to TRBJ2-1; TRBD2 aligns across 16 bases. J gave up 9 bases and V 3 bases, and 8 bases lay outside the gene matches. CDR3 length equals 17 residues. Germline V gives CDR1 MNHNS, CDR2 SASEGT. CDR3 nucleotides: TGTGCCAGCAGTGACCCCGGGACTAGCGGGGGGGCGGGTGAGCAGTTCTTC. Encoded protein: CASSDPGTSGGAGEQFF.

The rearrangement links TRBV6-6 to TRBJ2-1; maybe TRBD2 (6 bases). Trimming removed 6 bases from V and 8 bases from J, with 14 bases in between. The germline V gene has CDR1 MNHNY and CDR2 SVGAGI (reference sequence). The CDR3 has 13 residues. CDR3 loop: CASSLAPPDEQFF. Here the CDR3 DNA reads TGTGCCAGCAGCCTAGCGCCACCGGATGAGCAGTTCTTC.

The V and J genes are TRBV5-4 and TRBJ2-7; 8 bases are shared with TRBD1. Germline V gives CDR1 SGHNT, CDR2 YYREEE (reference sequence). J gave up 5 bases and V 0 bases, and 7 bases lay outside the gene matches. This CDR3 comprises 15 residues. This chain's CDR3 is CASSLARTGIDEQYF. Here the CDR3 DNA reads TGTGCCAGCAGCTTGGCCAGGACAGGGATCGACGAGCAGTACTTC.

The J gene is TRBJ1-1, the V gene TRBV7-2, with a possible D match to TRBD1 (5 bases). This CDR3 comprises 14 residues. CDR1 and CDR2 (germline): SGHTA, FQGNSA. Trimming removed 3 bases at V and 10 bases at J, with 18 bases between. CDR3 DNA: TGTGCCAGCAGCTTGGAGGGACGGCTATCGCGAGCTTTCTTT. As protein: CASSLEGRLSRAFF.

The rearrangement uses TRBV2 and TRBJ2-6; D might be TRBD2 (5 bases). Germline assignment: CDR1 SNHLY and CDR2 FYNNEI. The CDR3 runs 11 residues. The CDR3 DNA reads as TGTGCACGGGGAACGGCCAACGTCCTGACTTTC. This translates into CARGTANVLTF.

The rearrangement links TRBV5-6 to TRBJ1-2; 7 bases line up with TRBD1. Germline V CDR1 and CDR2: SGHDT, YYEEEE. The CDR3 is made up of 14 amino acids. The ends lost 4 bases at V and 3 bases at J; junction bases unmatched: 6. The CDR3 loop reads CASSKTGTDYGYTF. In nucleotides, the CDR3 is TGTGCCAGCAGCAAGACCGGGACAGACTATGGCTACACCTTC. Drawing the rest from reference TRBV5-6 and TRBJ1-2, the complete variable domain is DAGVTQSPTHLIKTRGQQVTLRCSPKSGHDTVSWYQQALGQGPQFIFQYYEEEERQRGNFPDRFSGHQFPNYSSELNVNALLLGDSALYLCASSKTGTDYGYTFGSGTRLTVV.

The chain couples TRBV6-5 to TRBJ1-5, with D uncertain. Trimming removed 8 bases at V and 6 bases at J, with 14 bases between. Per germline, CDR1 MNHEY and CDR2 SVGAGI. This CDR3 comprises 13 residues. CDR3 DNA sequence: TGTGCCAGCCGGGGAAGGGAAACTCAGCCCCAGCATTTT. This sequence encodes CASRGRETQPQHF.

The chain is built from TRBV18 and TRBJ1-3; D might be TRBD1 (5 bases). The CDR3 is 16 amino acids. CDR1 is KGHSH and CDR2 is LQKENI in the germline V gene. Trimming cost V 2 bases and J 0 bases, with 11 bases left between them. The CDR3 nucleotides are TGTGCCAGCTCACCAGGGACTCCTAGCTCTGGAAACACCATATATTTT. Translating gives CASSPGTPSSGNTIYF.

This chain joins TRBV19 and TRBJ2-4; possibly TRBD2 for D (6 bases). Germline CDR1 is LNHDA and CDR2 is SQIVND (reference sequence). This CDR3 has 17 amino acids. Deletions cut 5 bases from V and 2 bases from J, with 19 bases between. CDR3 loop: CASSPLGAGPPKNIQYF. The CDR3 DNA follows: TGTGCCAGTAGTCCCCTCGGGGCGGGACCCCCCAAAAACATTCAGTACTTC.

V and J are TRBV5-4 and TRBJ2-2, with 7 bases lining up with TRBD2. The CDR3 spans 15 residues. Germline CDR1 SGHNT, CDR2 YYREEE (reference sequence). Trimming cost V 2 bases and J 1 base; bases outside gene matches: 2. The CDR3 coding sequence is TGTGCCAGCAGCTTTTCGGGAGGGAACACCGGGGAGCTGTTTTTT. It translates to CASSFSGGNTGELFF.

This chain links TRBV10-3 with TRBJ2-3, with TRBD1 matching over 12 bases. Germline assignment: CDR1 ENHRY and CDR2 SYGVKD. This CDR3 is built from 18 residues. Germline trimming cut 0 bases from V and 2 bases from J; bases unmatched to any gene: 6. The CDR3 sequence is CAISESGTGGSFTDTQYF. CDR3 nucleotide sequence: TGTGCCATCAGTGAGTCCGGGACAGGGGGCTCTTTCACAGATACGCAGTATTTT.

The chain links TRBV14 to TRBJ2-7, with D uncertain. Trimming shortened V by 0 bases and J by 1 base, and 7 bases separated the two germline ends. This CDR3 is 14 amino acids long. The germline gives CDR1 SGHDN, CDR2 FVKESK. Written as DNA, the CDR3 is TGTGCCAGCAGCCAAGATCGGCTGTCCTACGAGCAGTACTTC. Amino acids: CASSQDRLSYEQYF.

This rearrangement joins TRBV2 to TRBJ2-1, with D possibly matching TRBD1 (5 bases). Trimming took 2 bases from V and 2 from J, leaving 7 bases between them. The CDR3 sequence is 14 residues long. The germline V gene has CDR1 SNHLY and CDR2 FYNNEI. CDR3 DNA: TGTGCCAGCAGTGAAAGCAGGGCCTACAATGAGCAGTTCTTC. Translation gives CASSESRAYNEQFF. Supplemented by reference TRBV2 and TRBJ2-1, the full variable domain reads EPEVTQTPSHQVTQMGQEVILRCVPISNHLYFYWYRQILGQKVEFLVSFYNNEISEKSEIFDDQFSVERPDGSNFTLKIRSTKLEDSAMYFCASSESRAYNEQFFGPGTRLTVL.

V is TRBV28 and J is TRBJ1-6; 7 bases fit TRBD1. The CDR3 is 15 amino acids. Looked up from germline, CDR1 is MDHEN and CDR2 is SYDVKM. Trimming at V came to 6 bases and at J to 9 bases, leaving 11 bases not matched to a gene. CDR3 region: CASSSLDRESSPLHF. CDR3 nucleotides: TGTGCCAGCAGCTCTTTAGACAGGGAAAGTTCACCCCTCCACTTT.

The chain is built from TRBV6-5 and TRBJ1-1, with a possible D match to TRBD1 (5 bases). Germline loops: CDR1 MNHEY, CDR2 SVGAGI. V lost 8 bases and J 3 bases, leaving 7 bases between the germline ends. This CDR3 has 11 residues. The CDR3 DNA reads as TGTGCCAGCGTAGGGGACACTGAAGCTTTCTTT. Protein: CASVGDTEAFF.

The CDR3 DNA sequence: TGTGCCAGCAGCTTAGCGGCAGGACTAGCGTCCGGGGAGCTGTTTTTT. Protein: CASSLAAGLASGELFF. This chain connects TRBV7-6 to TRBJ2-2, with 9 bases fitting TRBD2. The V gene's germline CDR1 is SGHVS and CDR2 FNYEAQ. The CDR3 spans 16 residues. V gave up 0 bases and J gave up 6 bases; unmatched junction bases: 5.

This chain uses TRBV14 with TRBJ1-1, with 7 positions matching TRBD1. The junction had 7 bases not matched to a gene; V was cut back by 5 bases and J by 1 base. The CDR3 has 15 amino acids. Germline loops: CDR1 SGHDN, CDR2 FVKESK. This chain's CDR3 is CASSSRQGGNTEAFF. CDR3 bases: TGTGCCAGCAGCTCACGACAGGGAGGGAACACTGAAGCTTTCTTT.